Each of the 14 T cell receptor beta chains below was sequenced from the same sample in a study of blood T cell repertoires in COVID-19. TCRdb's copy holds only in-frame clones and misses some; the assay was immunoSEQ multiplex PCR. The table lists 280,000 or so clones, around 85% of them singletons, with roughly 6.2% in the top ten. The sequenced sample was PBMCs or T cells enriched from blood (not recorded which). These receptors were collected from a woman aged 40 to 50 who had recovered from COVID-19.

The chain joins TRBV28 to TRBJ2-5; 11 bases align to TRBD2. Germline CDR1 and CDR2: MDHEN and SYDVKM. The CDR3 runs 14 residues. The junction had 5 bases not matched to a gene; V was cut back by 5 bases and J by 6 bases. The DNA for the CDR3 is TGTGCCAGCAGTCAACTAGCGGGAGAAAAGACCCAGTACTTC. It translates to CASSQLAGEKTQYF.

V usage is TRBV21-1 and J usage is TRBJ2-1; the table's D gene call, TRBD2, was not cross checked with the DNA. TRBV21-1 is listed as a pseudogene. This CDR3 has 19 amino acids. The CDR3 loop reads CASSKGSGTSGRINNEQFF. The CDR3, as DNA: TGTGCCAGCAGCAAAGGTTCTGGGACTAGCGGGAGGATAAACAATGAGCAGTTCTTC.

In this sample, this clone turned up once. V and J are TRBV12-3 or TRBV12-4 and TRBJ1-1, with D possibly being TRBD1 (5 bases). The V end was cut by 2 bases, the J end by 8 bases, with 12 bases between. There are 13 residues in the CDR3. The CDR3 sequence: CASSLLGQREAFF. The CDR3 DNA reads as TGTGCCAGCAGTTTATTGGGGCAACGAGAAGCTTTCTTT.

V and J are TRBV7-8 and TRBJ2-5, with 7 bases lining up with TRBD2. The J segment lost 5 bases and the V segment lost 2 bases, leaving 8 bases of the junction unmatched. Per the germline V gene, CDR1 is SGHVS and CDR2 is FQNEAQ. This CDR3 spans 15 amino acids. The CDR3 DNA reads TGTGCCAGCAGCTTATCTCGCGGGAGCGGCGAGACCCAGTACTTC. Protein product: CASSLSRGSGETQYF.

The chain carries TRBV20-1 and TRBJ2-3; no clear D. CDR3 size: 11 residues. Looked up from germline, CDR1 is DFQATT and CDR2 is SNEGSKA (reference sequence). Trimming stripped 5 bases from V and 4 bases from J, with 7 bases between. CDR3 bases: TGCAGTGCTTATCAGGCAGATACGCAGTATTTT. Translated: CSAYQADTQYF.

V and J are TRBV5-4 and TRBJ2-7; perhaps TRBD2 as D (6 bases). Germline assignment: CDR1 SGHNT and CDR2 YYREEE (reference sequence). The ends were cut back, 5 bases at V and 5 bases at J, with 11 bases in the middle. This CDR3 spans 12 amino acids. In DNA form, the CDR3 reads TGTGCCAGCAGTCCGACTAGAAACGAGCAGTACTTC. It translates to CASSPTRNEQYF.

Only a few counts were recorded for this clone. V and J are TRBV2 and TRBJ2-5; perhaps TRBD2 as D (6 bases). The V and J ends lost 6 bases and 7 bases respectively, with 6 bases between them. Germline assignment: CDR1 SNHLY and CDR2 FYNNEI. The CDR3 totals 10 residues. The CDR3 nucleotides read TGTGCCAGCAGGGAGGGGACCCAGTACTTC. As protein: CASREGTQYF.

The chain couples TRBV28 to TRBJ1-1; the D gene is possibly TRBD1 (5 bases). The ends were cut back, 6 bases at V and 4 bases at J, with 12 bases in the middle. The CDR3 spans 13 residues. CDR1 MDHEN and CDR2 SYDVKM come from the germline V gene. The CDR3 loop reads CASRRDPGTEAFF. In DNA form, the CDR3 reads TGTGCCAGCAGGCGGGACCCCGGCACTGAAGCTTTCTTT.

In its sample, this clone was seen a few times. This chain links TRBV11-3 with TRBJ1-5; tentative D call: TRBD1 (6 bases). V lost 1 base and J lost 2, with 12 bases in between. The CDR3 runs 16 residues. Germline CDR1 is SGHNT and CDR2 is YENEEA. The CDR3 is CASSLAGRGGNQPQHF. Written as DNA, the CDR3 is TGTGCCAGCAGCTTAGCGGGCAGGGGAGGCAATCAGCCCCAGCATTTT.

The gene calls are TRBV6-5 and TRBJ1-1; 7 bases map to TRBD1. Germline values: CDR1 MNHEY, CDR2 SVGAGI. The V and J ends lost 5 bases and 7 bases, in that order; junction bases with no gene match: 1. The CDR3 has 11 amino acids. The CDR3 nucleotides are TGTGCCAGCAGTCGGACAGGTGAAGCTTTCTTT. It translates to CASSRTGEAFF.

This chain links TRBV15 with TRBJ2-1, with 7 bases that match TRBD2. This CDR3 comprises 16 residues. V trimming: 1 base; J trimming: 9 bases; junction bases outside the gene matches: 12. Per the germline V gene, CDR1 is LNHNV and CDR2 is YYDKDF (reference sequence). DNA of the CDR3: TGTGCCACCAGCAGAGTTGTGGGAGGGCGAGTCATTGAGCAGTTCTTC. Translation gives CATSRVVGGRVIEQFF.

This rearrangement joins TRBV5-1 to TRBJ1-1, with 8 positions matching TRBD1. Germline V gives CDR1 SGHRS, CDR2 YFSETQ. J was trimmed by 4 bases and V by 4 bases; bases with no gene match: 9. The CDR3 length is 15 residues. CDR3: CASSQETGVVTEAFF. The CDR3 DNA sequence: TGCGCCAGCAGCCAAGAGACAGGGGTCGTCACTGAAGCTTTCTTT.

The rearrangement uses TRBV28 and TRBJ2-2; 8 bases fit TRBD2. Per germline, CDR1 MDHEN and CDR2 SYDVKM. This CDR3 spans 15 amino acids. J lost 4 bases, V lost 5 bases, and 6 bases had no gene match. CDR3 bases: TGTGCCAGCAGTGCCCCGGGACTAGTCACCGGGGAGCTGTTTTTT. Protein sequence: CASSAPGLVTGELFF.

The sample holds one count of this clone. The genes are TRBV19 and TRBJ1-2; a weak D match, TRBD1 (5 bases). The V end lost 7 bases, the J end lost 4 bases, and 7 bases lay between the germline ends. Per the germline V gene, CDR1 is LNHDA and CDR2 is SQIVND (reference sequence). The length of the CDR3 is 11 residues. CDR3 region: CASIGGYGYTF. CDR3 sequence (DNA): TGTGCCAGTATCGGGGGCTATGGCTACACCTTC.